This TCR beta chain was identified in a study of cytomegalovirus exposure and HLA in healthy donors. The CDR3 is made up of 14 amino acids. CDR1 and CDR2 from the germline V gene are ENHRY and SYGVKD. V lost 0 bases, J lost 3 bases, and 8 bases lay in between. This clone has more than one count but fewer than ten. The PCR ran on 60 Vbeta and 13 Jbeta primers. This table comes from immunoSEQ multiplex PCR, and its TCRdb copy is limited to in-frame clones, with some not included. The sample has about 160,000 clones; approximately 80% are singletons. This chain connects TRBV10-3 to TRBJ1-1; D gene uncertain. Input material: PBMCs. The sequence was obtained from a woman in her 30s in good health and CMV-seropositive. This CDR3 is CAISESRGDTEAFF. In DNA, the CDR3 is TGTGCCATCAGTGAGTCACGGGGAGACACTGAAGCTTTCTTT.